This entry is about one TCR beta chain. Its antigen is as yet unknown. The CDR3 consists of 13 residues. Between the trimmed V and J ends, which lost 9 bases and 5 bases, there was a span of 13 bases. Germline assignment: CDR1 MNHEY and CDR2 SMNVEV (reference sequence). Sequenced by immunoSEQ multiplex PCR; TCRdb stores in-frame clones only, minus some. In the table there are some 120,000 clones, about 89% of which are singletons. This sample was included in a study of T cell responses to AZD1222 COVID-19 vaccine. Study-level findings and limits: Reports indicate that nearly half of spike-specific TCRs are directed at unmutated variant regions. Along spike, vaccine-associated CD4 TCRs were found throughout, with dominance at 160-218 and 743-854. The donor cohort was predominantly white British with a female majority, and clonal diversity may have been underestimated. Spike-specific TCR breadth and depth both grew after two AZD1222 doses.

Sequences were derived from peripheral blood, sampled on day 0 of MenACWY control vaccination. V gene TRBV27 combines with J gene TRBJ1-4, with D perhaps TRBD1 (6 bases). This receptor was taken from an adult in good health. CDR3 sequence reads: CASSQRGNEKLFF. The DNA of the CDR3 is TGTGCCAGTTCTCAAAGGGGGAATGAAAAACTGTTTTTT.